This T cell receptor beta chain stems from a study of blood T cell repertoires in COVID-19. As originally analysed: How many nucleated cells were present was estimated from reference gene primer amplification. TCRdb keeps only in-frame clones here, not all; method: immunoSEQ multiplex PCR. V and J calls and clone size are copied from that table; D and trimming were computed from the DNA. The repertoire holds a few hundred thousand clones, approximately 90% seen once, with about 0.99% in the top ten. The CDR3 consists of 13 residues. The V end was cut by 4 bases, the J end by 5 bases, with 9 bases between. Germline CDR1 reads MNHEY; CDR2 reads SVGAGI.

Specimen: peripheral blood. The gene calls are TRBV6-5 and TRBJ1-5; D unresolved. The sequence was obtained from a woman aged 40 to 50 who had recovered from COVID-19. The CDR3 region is CASSLGPYQPQHF. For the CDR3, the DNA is TGTGCCAGCAGTTTGGGCCCTTATCAGCCCCAGCATTTT.